This T cell receptor beta chain comes out of a study of T-cell memory formation after mild COVID-19. About the study: The TCR clusters were mostly specific to one donor.

The CDR3 runs to 15 residues. Germline CDR1 SGHAT, CDR2 FQNNGV. The V end was cut by 2 bases, the J end by 6 bases, with 13 bases between. This clonotype came up many times. The antigen is undetermined. General observations from the study: Day 37-peaking second-wave clones had unconfirmed SARS-CoV-2 specificity. CD4+ bias marked clones expanding day 15 to 37, unlike balanced contracting clones.

Via MiXCR, TCRdb re-called the 5' RACE reads, giving one row per CDR3 protein. The sample lists under 250,000 distinct CDR3 sequences, roughly 15% occurring once. The clonotype was recovered from an adult woman who had mild COVID-19 (a few samples of this study predate the infection). Cell type and time point are not known. This chain connects TRBV11-2 to TRBJ2-2, with a tentative D call TRBD2 (6 bases). The source material was PBMCs or a T cell subset sorted from them (not recorded which). The chain's CDR3 is CASSLIRGGAGELFF. In DNA form, the CDR3 reads TGTGCCAGCAGCTTAATCCGGGGAGGCGCCGGGGAGCTGTTTTTT.